Each of the 12 T cell receptor beta chains below was sequenced from the same sample in a study of PD-1 blockade in classical Hodgkin lymphoma. Libraries were prepared by immunoSEQ multiplex PCR; TCRdb keeps only in-frame clonotypes and omits some of them. The table records fewer than 65,000 clones, 75% to 90% of them present only once. Exposure to brentuximab vedotin varied, and each patient had relapsed following autologous stem cell transplantation. Source: peripheral blood mononuclear cells (PBMCs), taken at baseline. These receptors were obtained from a human donor with classical Hodgkin lymphoma.

The rearrangement joins TRBV6-5 to TRBJ2-3; D gene ambiguous. The CDR3 contains 14 residues. From germline, CDR1 is MNHEY and CDR2 SVGAGI. The ends were cut back, 3 bases at V and 2 bases at J, with 9 bases in the middle. The DNA for the CDR3 is TGTGCCAGCAGTTATCTAGGCCCCACAGATACGCAGTATTTT. Protein product: CASSYLGPTDTQYF.

The chain links TRBV6-1 to TRBJ2-1, with TRBD2 matching over 9 bases. Germline trimming cut 11 bases from V and 3 bases from J; bases unmatched to any gene: 5. The CDR3 has 13 amino acids. The germline CDR1 and CDR2 sequences are MNHNS and SASEGT. CDR3 sequence: CAGRGGSYNEQFF. CDR3 sequence (DNA): TGTGCCGGGCGGGGGGGGAGCTACAATGAGCAGTTCTTC.

V and J are TRBV7-9 and TRBJ1-1; D ambiguous. V dropped 1 base and J dropped 1 base, with 7 bases sitting between them. In germline, CDR1 is SEHNR, CDR2 FQNEAQ (reference sequence). The CDR3 loop spans 14 amino acids. CDR3: CASSLVQRNTEAFF. Here the CDR3 DNA reads TGTGCCAGCAGCTTAGTACAGCGGAACACTGAAGCTTTCTTT.

The V and J genes are TRBV5-6 and TRBJ1-3, with D unclear. Germline V gene lookup returns CDR1 SGHDT and CDR2 YYEEEE. This CDR3 has 14 residues. Trimming removed 1 base at V and 2 bases at J, with 7 bases between. The CDR3 sequence is CASSLTVAGNTIYF. The DNA of the CDR3 is TGTGCCAGCAGCTTGACAGTCGCTGGAAACACCATATATTTT.

J is TRBJ1-1 and V is TRBV7-2; D remains unclear. Trimming stripped 1 base from V and 0 bases from J, with 15 bases between. The germline CDR1 and CDR2 sequences are SGHTA and FQGNSA. The CDR3 is 17 amino acids. CDR3 residues: CASSLVGLLPMNTEAFF. DNA for the CDR3: TGTGCCAGCAGCTTAGTCGGCCTGCTGCCTATGAACACTGAAGCTTTCTTT.

The chain joins TRBV10-3 to TRBJ2-1; TRBD2 matches at 8 bases. The CDR3 spans 15 residues. With 9 bases clipped from V and 2 bases from J, the junction kept 9 bases outside the gene matches. Germline V gives CDR1 ENHRY, CDR2 SYGVKD. For the CDR3, the DNA is TGTGCCATTACCGTTGACGGGGGGGCCTACAATGAGCAGTTCTTC. Its protein product is CAITVDGGAYNEQFF.

The chain couples TRBV11-3 to TRBJ2-2; the D gene is possibly TRBD1 (5 bases). Germline V lookup: CDR1 SGHNT, CDR2 YENEEA. Trimming left V 1 base short and J 6 bases short, with 9 bases between. The CDR3 covers 14 residues. The CDR3 region has the DNA TGTGCCAGCAGCTTAGTAGGGGCCCCCGGGGAGCTGTTTTTT. Translating gives CASSLVGAPGELFF.

This chain joins TRBV7-9 and TRBJ1-4, with 7 bases matching TRBD1. With V trimmed by 6 bases and J by 4 bases, 5 bases remained unmatched. The CDR3 extends over 14 amino acids. CDR1 and CDR2 from the germline V gene are SEHNR and FQNEAQ (reference sequence). In nucleotides, the CDR3 is TGTGCCAGCAGGCAGACAGGGATTAATGAAAAACTGTTTTTT. This gives the protein CASRQTGINEKLFF.

This rearrangement joins TRBV2 to TRBJ2-2, with D hard to call. Trimming left V 7 bases short and J 6 bases short, with 15 bases between. Germline CDR1 is SNHLY and CDR2 is FYNNEI. There are 14 residues in the CDR3. The CDR3 sequence is CASTGRPAPGELFF. The CDR3 coding sequence is TGTGCCAGCACGGGTAGACCCGCCCCCGGGGAGCTGTTTTTT.

The chain links TRBV4-1 to TRBJ1-2, with D tentatively TRBD1 (5 bases). The CDR3 spans 15 residues. The V gene lost 1 base and the J gene lost 5 bases, with 14 bases spanning the gap. The germline gives CDR1 MGHRA, CDR2 YSYEKL. The CDR3 DNA reads TGCGCCAGCAGCCAAGCAGGGAGTCGCGATTATGGCTACACCTTC. This sequence encodes CASSQAGSRDYGYTF.

The chain couples TRBV6-1 to TRBJ1-1, with 8 bases aligning to TRBD1. Germline V gene sequence: CDR1 MNHNS, CDR2 SASEGT. The CDR3 sequence is 13 residues long. J lost 6 bases, V lost 5 bases, and 5 bases had no gene match. CDR3 nucleotides: TGTGCCAGCAGTCAGGGGGCGCTGGCTGAAGCTTTCTTT. Its protein product is CASSQGALAEAFF.

J is TRBJ2-4 and V is TRBV6-6; no clear D gene. The CDR3 loop spans 14 amino acids. Germline V gene data show CDR1 as MNHNY and CDR2 as SVGAGI (reference sequence). V lost 6 bases and J 0 bases, leaving 9 bases between the germline ends. CDR3 sequence: CASSFNEAKNIQYF. In DNA form, the CDR3 reads TGTGCCAGCAGCTTTAACGAAGCCAAAAACATTCAGTACTTC.